This entry lists 23 T cell receptor beta chains sequenced from one sample in a study of T cells in Graves' hyperthyroidism and ophthalmopathy. RNA transcripts were the template for amplifying TCR beta CDR3 regions. A set of HTBI primers served as the primers for a first-round RT-PCR of the TCR CDR3. TCRdb ran MiXCR on the multiplex PCR reads and lists one entry per CDR3 protein. The sample lists 750,000 to 900,000 distinct CDR3 sequences, 38% occurring once. The specimen was blood. These receptors were collected from a man younger than 30 with Graves' hyperthyroidism.

The rearrangement joins TRBV5-1 to TRBJ1-5; D is ambiguous. The CDR3 covers 14 residues. Between the trimmed V and J ends, which lost 5 bases and 7 bases, there was a span of 16 bases. Germline CDR1 SGHRS, CDR2 YFSETQ. The CDR3: CASRREFGGQPQHF. The CDR3 DNA reads TGCGCCAGCAGGCGGGAATTTGGCGGACAGCCCCAGCATTTT.

The chain combines TRBV25-1 with TRBJ2-5; D is perhaps TRBD1 (5 bases). The CDR3 spans 12 residues. The V gene's germline CDR1 is MGHDK and CDR2 SYGVNS. V lost 10 bases to trimming and J lost 5 bases, with 14 bases between them. The chain's CDR3 is CATDSTDETQYF. CDR3 DNA: TGTGCCACCGACAGTACCGACGAGACCCAGTACTTC.

Details on this clonotype: One end of the junction does not line up with germline, which may come from a read error. The rearrangement joins TRBV29-1 to TRBJ2-7; weak D call: TRBD1 (6 bases). Germline CDR1 and CDR2: SQVTM and ANQGSEA. CDR3 length: 11 amino acids. CDR3 sequence: CSVRGSGELYF. CDR3 DNA: TGCAGCGTTAGGGGGTCCGGGGAGCTGTACTTC.

For this clonotype: A much larger clone lies a single base off, so this may be a read error. This chain uses TRBV20-1 with TRBJ2-2; 10 bases fit TRBD1. Germline CDR1 is DFQATT and CDR2 is SNEGSKA (reference sequence). The CDR3 consists of 14 residues. CDR3 amino acids: CSAGGQGTAGELLF. The CDR3 region has the DNA TGCAGTGCAGGGGGACAGGGGACGGCCGGGGAGCTGCTTTTT.

Concerning this clonotype itself: A single base separates this from a much larger clone, so it may be a read error. The J gene is TRBJ1-3, the V gene TRBV19; possibly TRBD1 for D (5 bases). The CDR3 totals 15 residues. In germline, CDR1 is LNHDA, CDR2 SQIVND (reference sequence). The chain's CDR3 is CASSMNRAGGTTIYF. The CDR3 bases are TGTGCCAGTAGTATGAACCGCGCGGGGGGAACCACCATATATTTT. Filled out from reference TRBV19 and TRBJ1-3, the complete variable domain reads DGGITQSPKYLFRKEGQNVTLSCEQNLNHDAMYWYRQDPGQGLRLIYYSQIVNDFQKGDIAEGYSVSREKKESFPLTVTSAQKNPTAFYLCASSMNRAGGTTIYFGEGSWLTVV.

This clonotype was detected only a few times. DNA for the CDR3: TGTGCCTCCAGAGATCAGACTAATGAAAAACTGTTTTTT. Translation: CASRDQTNEKLFF. The V gene is TRBV6-5, the J gene TRBJ1-4; unclear D gene. The V and J ends lost 11 bases and 2 bases respectively, with 12 bases between them. The CDR3 has 13 amino acids. Germline CDR1 reads MNHEY; CDR2 reads SVGAGI.

This clonotype was counted between two and nine times. The chain carries TRBV12-3 or TRBV12-4 and TRBJ1-4, with D perhaps TRBD1 (5 bases). The V and J ends lost 8 bases and 8 bases respectively, with 18 bases between them. The CDR3 length is 14 residues. This chain's CDR3 is CASLSGVLSEKLFF. Written as DNA, the CDR3 is TGTGCCAGCCTATCGGGGGTATTGTCGGAAAAACTGTTTTTT.

V gene TRBV5-1 combines with J gene TRBJ2-5, with TRBD1 matching over 7 bases. Germline V gene sequence: CDR1 SGHRS, CDR2 YFSETQ. The CDR3 runs 16 residues. Losses at the gene ends were 5 bases for V and 4 bases for J; bases not matched to a gene: 14. The CDR3 DNA is TGCGCCAGCAGATCCGACAGGGATGAGATCCGAGAGACCCAGTACTTC. It encodes CASRSDRDEIRETQYF. Together with reference TRBV5-1 and TRBJ2-5, the CDR3 gives the full variable domain: KAGVTQTPRYLIKTRGQQVTLSCSPISGHRSVSWYQQTPGQGLQFLFEYFSETQRNKGNFPGRFSGRQFSNSRSEMNVSTLELGDSALYLCASRSDRDEIRETQYFGPGTRLLVL.

This chain links TRBV9 with TRBJ1-1; D perhaps matches TRBD1 (6 bases). Per the germline V gene, CDR1 is SGDLS and CDR2 is YYNGEE. This CDR3 is 14 amino acids long. V was cut by 4 bases and J by 5 bases, with 15 bases left in between. The CDR3, as DNA: TGTGCCAGCAGCCCTCTGGGGGCAGGGACTGAAGCTTTCTTT. Its protein product is CASSPLGAGTEAFF.

The chain links TRBV20-1 to TRBJ2-7, with 7 bases fitting TRBD2. The germline V gene has CDR1 DFQATT and CDR2 SNEGSKA (reference sequence). The junction had 4 bases not matched to a gene; V was cut back by 4 bases and J by 1 base. CDR3 length equals 13 residues. CDR3 nucleotide sequence: TGCAGTGCTACTCCTAGCGGTTCCTACGAGCAGTACTTC. As protein: CSATPSGSYEQYF.

The chain employs TRBV6-5 and TRBJ2-2; D may be TRBD2 (5 bases). The V and J ends lost 8 bases and 7 bases respectively, with 20 bases between them. Looked up from germline, CDR1 is MNHEY and CDR2 is SVGAGI. The CDR3 covers 15 residues. The CDR3 here is CASAHGLIVSGELFF. The DNA of the CDR3 is TGTGCCAGCGCGCATGGACTGATAGTTAGCGGGGAGCTGTTTTTT.

The V gene is TRBV7-9, the J gene TRBJ1-1; the D gene is possibly TRBD1 (5 bases). Germline V lookup: CDR1 SEHNR, CDR2 FQNEAQ (reference sequence). This CDR3 is built from 15 residues. Deletions cut 3 bases from V and 2 bases from J, with 13 bases between. The CDR3 DNA reads as TGTGCCAGCAGCTTGAGTCTGGGGGTAAACACTGAAGCTTTCTTT. Protein: CASSLSLGVNTEAFF.

At least ten counts were recorded for this clonotype. V usage is TRBV15 and J usage is TRBJ2-7, with D maybe TRBD1 (6 bases). CDR3 length: 16 amino acids. V lost 3 bases to trimming and J lost 1 base, with 16 bases between them. Looked up from germline, CDR1 is LNHNV and CDR2 is YYDKDF (reference sequence). The CDR3: CATSSGRGTGSYEQYF. The CDR3 bases are TGTGCCACCAGCAGTGGTCGGGGCACAGGGTCCTACGAGCAGTACTTC.

Only a few counts were recorded for this clonotype. The chain employs TRBV6-6 and TRBJ1-4; D remains ambiguous. This CDR3 has 12 amino acids. In germline, CDR1 is MNHNY, CDR2 SVGAGI (reference sequence). Trimming pared 5 bases from V and 2 bases from J, leaving 3 bases between. CDR3 residues: CASSDTNEKLFF. The DNA for the CDR3 is TGTGCCAGCAGTGACACTAATGAAAAACTGTTTTTT.

V is TRBV6-5 and J is TRBJ1-1; possible D gene TRBD1, 6 bases. Trimming took 2 bases from V and 2 from J, leaving 18 bases between them. This CDR3 contains 17 residues. Per the germline V gene, CDR1 is MNHEY and CDR2 is SVGAGI. CDR3 nucleotides: TGTGCCAGCAGTTACGGAAACCCGGACAGAGGAAACACTGAAGCTTTCTTT. Amino acids: CASSYGNPDRGNTEAFF.

About this clonotype: The junction does not match germline at one end; this may be a read error. The chain combines TRBV5-1 with TRBJ1-1; 9 bases line up with TRBD1. The length of the CDR3 is 13 residues. Germline V CDR1 and CDR2: SGHRS, YFSETQ. CDR3 sequence: CASSFRTGAEAFF. The CDR3 region has the DNA TGTGCCAGCAGTTTTAGGACAGGGGCTGAAGCTTTCTTT. Combining the CDR3 with reference TRBV5-1 and TRBJ1-1 gives the whole variable domain KAGVTQTPRYLIKTRGQQVTLSCSPISGHRSVSWYQQTPGQGLQFLFEYFSETQRNKGNFPGRFSGRQFSNSRSEMNVSTLELGDSALYLCASSFRTGAEAFFGQGTRLTVV.

The CDR3 region has the DNA TGCAGTGCTAGAGAGCCAGACAATGAGCAGTTCTTC. Translation gives CSAREPDNEQFF. The chain uses TRBV20-1 and TRBJ2-1; D not resolved. The CDR3 totals 12 residues. V was shortened by 0 bases and J by 5 bases, with 5 bases between the two germline ends. In germline, CDR1 is DFQATT, CDR2 SNEGSKA (reference sequence).

This clonotype was counted many times. This chain uses TRBV10-3 with TRBJ1-2, with TRBD1 as a possible D gene (6 bases). The CDR3 runs 17 residues. Germline V gene lookup returns CDR1 ENHRY and CDR2 SYGVKD. The V gene lost 11 bases and the J gene lost 5 bases, with 30 bases spanning the gap. The CDR3 sequence: CASTWGARLRPRYGYTF. The CDR3 DNA reads as TGTGCCTCTACCTGGGGGGCTCGCCTGAGGCCACGGTATGGCTACACCTTC.

V is TRBV15 and J is TRBJ1-5; D possibly corresponds to TRBD1 (6 bases). Germline values: CDR1 LNHNV, CDR2 YYDKDF (reference sequence). Trimming took 0 bases from V and 3 from J, leaving 9 bases between them. The CDR3 runs 15 residues. CDR3 sequence: CATSRDLGANQPQHF. DNA for the CDR3: TGTGCCACCAGCAGAGATCTGGGGGCCAATCAGCCCCAGCATTTT.

At least ten counts were recorded for this clonotype. The chain has TRBV29-1 and TRBJ1-5, with TRBD1 matching over 8 bases. V trimming: 7 bases; J trimming: 5 bases; junction bases outside the gene matches: 7. This CDR3 spans 13 amino acids. Germline CDR1 SQVTM, CDR2 ANQGSEA. The CDR3: CSAADRADQPQHF. DNA of the CDR3: TGCAGCGCGGCGGACAGGGCGGATCAGCCCCAGCATTTT.

The chain couples TRBV6-2 or TRBV6-3 to TRBJ2-6; D may correspond to TRBD1 or TRBD2 (5 bases each). V was trimmed by 11 bases and J by 0 bases, leaving 17 bases between them. The germline CDR1 and CDR2 sequences are MNHEY and SVGEGT. The CDR3 spans 16 residues. CDR3 protein: CAGGSGRHSGANVLTF. The CDR3, as DNA: TGTGCCGGAGGTTCGGGGCGCCACTCTGGGGCCAACGTCCTGACTTTC.

Note on this clonotype: At one end, the junction sequence differs from germline, possibly due to a read error. The chain has TRBV20-1 and TRBJ1-5; D possibly corresponds to TRBD1 (5 bases). Germline loops: CDR1 DFQATT, CDR2 SNEGSKA (reference sequence). The CDR3 contains 13 residues. CDR3 sequence reads: CAWSVQGNQPQHF. The CDR3 bases are TGTGCCTGGAGTGTACAGGGCAATCAGCCCCAGCATTTT.

This clonotype was picked up a small number of times. V and J are TRBV2 and TRBJ2-2; 8 bases map to TRBD1. Trimming at V came to 10 bases and at J to 3 bases, leaving 19 bases not matched to a gene. This CDR3 has 18 amino acids. Per the germline V gene, CDR1 is SNHLY and CDR2 is FYNNEI. CDR3 nucleotide sequence: TGTGCCACCCTCGGATCGACAGGGGCGGGCAGGGACACCGGGGAGCTGTTTTTT. As protein: CATLGSTGAGRDTGELFF.